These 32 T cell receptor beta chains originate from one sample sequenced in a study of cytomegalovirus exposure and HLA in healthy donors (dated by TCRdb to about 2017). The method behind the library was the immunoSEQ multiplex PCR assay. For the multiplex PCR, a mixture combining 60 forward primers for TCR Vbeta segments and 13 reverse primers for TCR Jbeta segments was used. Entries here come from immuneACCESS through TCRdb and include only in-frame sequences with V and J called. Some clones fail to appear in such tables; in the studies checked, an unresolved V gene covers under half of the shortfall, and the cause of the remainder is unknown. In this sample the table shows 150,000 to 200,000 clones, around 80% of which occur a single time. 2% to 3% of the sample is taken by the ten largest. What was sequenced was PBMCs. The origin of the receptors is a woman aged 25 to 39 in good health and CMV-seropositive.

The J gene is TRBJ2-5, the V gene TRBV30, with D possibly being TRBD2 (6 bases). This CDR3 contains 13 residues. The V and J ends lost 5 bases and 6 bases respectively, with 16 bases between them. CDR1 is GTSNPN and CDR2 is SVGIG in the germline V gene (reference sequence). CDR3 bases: TGTGCCTGGGAGCCGGGACTCAAAAAGACCCAGTACTTC. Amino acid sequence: CAWEPGLKKTQYF. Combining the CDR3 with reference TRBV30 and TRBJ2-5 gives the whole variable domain SQTIHQWPATLVQPVGSPLSLECTVEGTSNPNLYWYRQAAGRGLQLLFYSVGIGQISSEVPQNLSASRPQDRQFILSSKKLLLSDSGFYLCAWEPGLKKTQYFGPGTRLLVL.

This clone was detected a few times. Here the CDR3 reads CASSSRGDTEAFF. CDR3 sequence (DNA): TGTGCCAGCTCATCCCGCGGGGACACTGAAGCTTTCTTT. The chain uses TRBV18 and TRBJ1-1; D ambiguous. Germline values: CDR1 KGHSH, CDR2 LQKENI. This CDR3 is 13 amino acids long. Deletions cut 5 bases from V and 3 bases from J, with 10 bases between.

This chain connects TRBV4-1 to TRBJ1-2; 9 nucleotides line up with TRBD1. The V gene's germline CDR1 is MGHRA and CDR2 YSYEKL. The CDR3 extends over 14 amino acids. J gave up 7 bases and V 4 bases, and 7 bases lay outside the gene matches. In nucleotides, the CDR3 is TGCGCCAGCAGCCGGGGGACAGGGTCGAGTGGCTACACCTTC. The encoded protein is CASSRGTGSSGYTF.

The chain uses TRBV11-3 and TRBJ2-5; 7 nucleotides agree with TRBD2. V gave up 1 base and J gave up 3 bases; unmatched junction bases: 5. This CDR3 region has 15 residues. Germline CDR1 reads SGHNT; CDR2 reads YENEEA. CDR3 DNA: TGTGCCAGCAGCTTAGGAGTCGCGGGGGAAGAGACCCAGTACTTC. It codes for CASSLGVAGEETQYF.

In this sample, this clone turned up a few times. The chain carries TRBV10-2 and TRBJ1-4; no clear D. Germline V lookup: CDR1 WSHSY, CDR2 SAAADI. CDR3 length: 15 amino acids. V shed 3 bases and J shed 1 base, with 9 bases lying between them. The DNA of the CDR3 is TGCGCCAGCAGTGACCCTTCGGGAACTAATGAAAAACTGTTTTTT. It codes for CASSDPSGTNEKLFF.

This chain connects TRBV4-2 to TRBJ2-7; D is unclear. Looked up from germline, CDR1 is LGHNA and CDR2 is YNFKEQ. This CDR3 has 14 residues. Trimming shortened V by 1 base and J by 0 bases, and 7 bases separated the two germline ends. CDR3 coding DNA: TGTGCCAGCAGCCAAGTGCCGAGCTCCTACGAGCAGTACTTC. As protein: CASSQVPSSYEQYF.

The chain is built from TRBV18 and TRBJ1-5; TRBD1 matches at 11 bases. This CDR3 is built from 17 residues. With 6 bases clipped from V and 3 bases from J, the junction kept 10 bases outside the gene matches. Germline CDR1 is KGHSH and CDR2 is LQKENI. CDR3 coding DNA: TGTGCCAGCTCGAACCGGGACAGGGGGAGTAACAATCAGCCCCAGCATTTT. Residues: CASSNRDRGSNNQPQHF.

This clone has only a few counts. For the CDR3, the DNA is TGTGCCAGTACCCCCGGGACAGGGGTTGATGGCTACACCTTC. Translating it yields CASTPGTGVDGYTF. The V gene is TRBV19, the J gene TRBJ1-2; 10 nucleotides align to TRBD1. CDR3 length: 14 residues. Germline V gene sequence: CDR1 LNHDA, CDR2 SQIVND (reference sequence). V trimming: 7 bases; J trimming: 6 bases; junction bases outside the gene matches: 8.

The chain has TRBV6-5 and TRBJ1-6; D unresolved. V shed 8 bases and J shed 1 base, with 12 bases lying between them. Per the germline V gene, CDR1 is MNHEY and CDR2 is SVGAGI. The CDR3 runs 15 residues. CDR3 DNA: TGTGCCAGCTCCGGCCGGGGTTCCTATAATTCACCCCTCCACTTT. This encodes CASSGRGSYNSPLHF.

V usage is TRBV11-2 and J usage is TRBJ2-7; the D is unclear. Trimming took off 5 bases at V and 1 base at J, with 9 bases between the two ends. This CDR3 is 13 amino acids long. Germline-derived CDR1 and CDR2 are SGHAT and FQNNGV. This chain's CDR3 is CASSPQSSYEQYF. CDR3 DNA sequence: TGTGCCAGCAGCCCTCAGTCTTCCTACGAGCAGTACTTC.

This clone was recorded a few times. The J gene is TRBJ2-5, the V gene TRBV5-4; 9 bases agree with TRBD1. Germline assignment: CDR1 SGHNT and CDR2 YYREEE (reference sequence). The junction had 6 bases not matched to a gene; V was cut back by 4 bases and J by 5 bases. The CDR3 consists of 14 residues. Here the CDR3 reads CASSAGTGRETQYF. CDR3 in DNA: TGTGCCAGCAGCGCCGGGACAGGGAGGGAGACCCAGTACTTC.

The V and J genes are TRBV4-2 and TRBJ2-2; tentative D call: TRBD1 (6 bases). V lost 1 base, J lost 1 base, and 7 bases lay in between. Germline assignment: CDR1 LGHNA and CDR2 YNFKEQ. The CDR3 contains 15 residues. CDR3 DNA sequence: TGTGCCAGCAGCCAAGCGGGACAGAACACCGGGGAGCTGTTTTTT. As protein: CASSQAGQNTGELFF.

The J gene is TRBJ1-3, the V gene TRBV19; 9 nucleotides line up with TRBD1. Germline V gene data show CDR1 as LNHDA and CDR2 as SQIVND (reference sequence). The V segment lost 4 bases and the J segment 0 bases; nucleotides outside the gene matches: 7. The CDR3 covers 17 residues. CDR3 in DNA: TGTGCCAGTAGTACCTCGACAGGGGGGAGCTCTGGAAACACCATATATTTT. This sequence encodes CASSTSTGGSSGNTIYF.

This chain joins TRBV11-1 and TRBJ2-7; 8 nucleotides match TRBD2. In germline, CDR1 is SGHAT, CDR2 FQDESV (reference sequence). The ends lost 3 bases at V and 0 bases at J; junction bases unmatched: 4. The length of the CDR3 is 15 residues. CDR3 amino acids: CASSFLGTSSYEQYF. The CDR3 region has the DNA TGTGCCAGCAGCTTCCTTGGGACTAGCTCCTACGAGCAGTACTTC.

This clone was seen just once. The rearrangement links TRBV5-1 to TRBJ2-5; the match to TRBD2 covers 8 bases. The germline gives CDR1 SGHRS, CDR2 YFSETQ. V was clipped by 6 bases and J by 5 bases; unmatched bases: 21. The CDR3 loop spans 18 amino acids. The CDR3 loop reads CASTPGGASGGSLETQYF. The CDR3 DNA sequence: TGCGCCAGCACCCCGGGAGGGGCTAGCGGAGGGTCTTTGGAGACCCAGTACTTC.

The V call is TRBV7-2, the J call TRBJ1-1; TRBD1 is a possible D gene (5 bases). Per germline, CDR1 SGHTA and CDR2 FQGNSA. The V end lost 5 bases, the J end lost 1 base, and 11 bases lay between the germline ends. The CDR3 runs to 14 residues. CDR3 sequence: CASSPWTRNTEAFF. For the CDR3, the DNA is TGTGCCAGCAGCCCCTGGACAAGGAACACTGAAGCTTTCTTT.

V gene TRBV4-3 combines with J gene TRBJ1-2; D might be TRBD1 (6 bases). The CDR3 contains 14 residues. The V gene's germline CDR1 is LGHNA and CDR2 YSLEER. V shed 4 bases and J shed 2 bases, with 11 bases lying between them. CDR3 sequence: CASSPPGVNYGYTF. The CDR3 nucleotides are TGCGCCAGCAGCCCCCCAGGGGTAAACTATGGCTACACCTTC.

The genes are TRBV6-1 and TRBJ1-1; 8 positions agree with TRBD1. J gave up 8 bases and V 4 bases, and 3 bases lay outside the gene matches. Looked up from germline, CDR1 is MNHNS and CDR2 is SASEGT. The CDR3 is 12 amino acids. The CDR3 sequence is CASSAWTGEAFF. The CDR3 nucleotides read TGTGCCAGCAGTGCCTGGACAGGGGAAGCTTTCTTT.

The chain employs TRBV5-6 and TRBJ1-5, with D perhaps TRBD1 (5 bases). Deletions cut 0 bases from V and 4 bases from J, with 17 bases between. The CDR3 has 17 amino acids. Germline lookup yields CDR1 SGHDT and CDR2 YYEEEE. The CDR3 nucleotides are TGTGCCAGCAGCTTGGCCAAGTCAGGGATTTTGAATCAGCCCCAGCATTTT. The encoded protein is CASSLAKSGILNQPQHF.

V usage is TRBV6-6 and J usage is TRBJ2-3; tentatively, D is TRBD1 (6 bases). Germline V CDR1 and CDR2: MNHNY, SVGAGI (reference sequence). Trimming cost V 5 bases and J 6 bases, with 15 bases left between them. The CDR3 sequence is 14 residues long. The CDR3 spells CASSLGSRGDTQYF. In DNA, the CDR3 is TGTGCCAGCAGTCTTGGGAGCAGGGGCGATACGCAGTATTTT.

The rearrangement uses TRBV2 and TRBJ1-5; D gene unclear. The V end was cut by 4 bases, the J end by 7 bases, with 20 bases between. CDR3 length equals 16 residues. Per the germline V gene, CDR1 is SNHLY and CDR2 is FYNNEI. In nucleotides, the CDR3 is TGTGCCAGCAGTGGATGGACTGACTCACTTCGACAGCCCCAGCATTTT. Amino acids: CASSGWTDSLRQPQHF.

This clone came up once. This CDR3 is CSAEPSDGYTF. The CDR3 nucleotides are TGCAGTGCCGAACCGTCGGATGGCTACACCTTC. V is TRBV20-1 and J is TRBJ1-2, with unresolved D. This CDR3 is built from 11 residues. V gave up 6 bases and J gave up 6 bases, with 11 bases separating them. The germline CDR1 and CDR2 sequences are DFQATT and SNEGSKA (reference sequence).

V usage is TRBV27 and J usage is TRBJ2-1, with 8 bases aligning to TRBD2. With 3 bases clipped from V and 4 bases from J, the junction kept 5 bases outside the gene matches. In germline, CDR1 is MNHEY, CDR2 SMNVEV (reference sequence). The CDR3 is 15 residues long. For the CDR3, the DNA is TGTGCCAGCAGTTTCACGGGACTAGGGTACAATGAGCAGTTCTTC. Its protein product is CASSFTGLGYNEQFF.

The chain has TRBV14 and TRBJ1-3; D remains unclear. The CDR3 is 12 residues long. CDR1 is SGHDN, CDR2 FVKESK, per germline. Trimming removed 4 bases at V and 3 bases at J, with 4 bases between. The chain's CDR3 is CASSPVGNTIYF. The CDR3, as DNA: TGTGCCAGCAGCCCGGTTGGAAACACCATATATTTT.

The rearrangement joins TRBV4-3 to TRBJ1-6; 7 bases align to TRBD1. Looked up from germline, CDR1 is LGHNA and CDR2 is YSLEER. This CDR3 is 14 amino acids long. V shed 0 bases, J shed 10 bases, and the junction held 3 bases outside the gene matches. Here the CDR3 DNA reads TGCGCCAGCAGCCAAGATGACAGGGAGTCACCCCTCCACTTT. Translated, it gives CASSQDDRESPLHF.

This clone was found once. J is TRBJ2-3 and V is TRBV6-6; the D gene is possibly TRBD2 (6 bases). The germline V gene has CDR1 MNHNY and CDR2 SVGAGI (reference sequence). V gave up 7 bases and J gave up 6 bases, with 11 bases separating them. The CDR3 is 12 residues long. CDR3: CASMASVDTQYF. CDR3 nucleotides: TGTGCCAGCATGGCTAGCGTGGATACGCAGTATTTT.

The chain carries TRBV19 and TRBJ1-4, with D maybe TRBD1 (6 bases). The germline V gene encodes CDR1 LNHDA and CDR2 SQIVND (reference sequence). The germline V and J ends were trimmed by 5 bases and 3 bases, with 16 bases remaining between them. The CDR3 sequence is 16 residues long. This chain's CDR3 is CASSQHLRGANEKLFF. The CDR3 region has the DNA TGTGCCAGTAGTCAACACCTCAGGGGAGCTAATGAAAAACTGTTTTTT.

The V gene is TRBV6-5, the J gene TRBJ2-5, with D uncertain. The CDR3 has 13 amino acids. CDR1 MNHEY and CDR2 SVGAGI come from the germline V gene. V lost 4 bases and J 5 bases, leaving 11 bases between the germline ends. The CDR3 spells CASSFPGHETQYF. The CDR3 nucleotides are TGTGCCAGCAGTTTCCCGGGTCACGAGACCCAGTACTTC.

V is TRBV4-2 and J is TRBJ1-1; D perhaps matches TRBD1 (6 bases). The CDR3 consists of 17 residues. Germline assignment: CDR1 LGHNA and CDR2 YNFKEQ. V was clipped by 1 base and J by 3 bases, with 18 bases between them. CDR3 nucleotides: TGTGCCAGCAGCCAAGGGCTGCGGGGGCCCGCCGACACTGAAGCTTTCTTT. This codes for CASSQGLRGPADTEAFF.

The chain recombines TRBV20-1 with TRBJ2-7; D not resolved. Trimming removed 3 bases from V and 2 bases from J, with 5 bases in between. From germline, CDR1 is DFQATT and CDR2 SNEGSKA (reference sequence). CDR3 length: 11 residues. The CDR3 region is CSASPAYEQYF. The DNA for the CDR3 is TGCAGTGCTAGCCCTGCCTACGAGCAGTACTTC.

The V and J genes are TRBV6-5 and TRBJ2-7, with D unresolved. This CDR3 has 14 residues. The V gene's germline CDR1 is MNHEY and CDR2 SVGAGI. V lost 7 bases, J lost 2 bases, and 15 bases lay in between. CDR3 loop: CASNPTRFTYEQYF. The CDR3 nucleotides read TGTGCCAGCAACCCGACTCGGTTCACCTACGAGCAGTACTTC.

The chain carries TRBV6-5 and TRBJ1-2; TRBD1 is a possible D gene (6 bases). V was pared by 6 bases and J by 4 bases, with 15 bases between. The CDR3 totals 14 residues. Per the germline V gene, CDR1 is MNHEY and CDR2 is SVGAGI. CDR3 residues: CASSQQGLGYGYTF. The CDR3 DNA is TGTGCCAGCAGCCAACAGGGTCTGGGCTATGGCTACACCTTC.